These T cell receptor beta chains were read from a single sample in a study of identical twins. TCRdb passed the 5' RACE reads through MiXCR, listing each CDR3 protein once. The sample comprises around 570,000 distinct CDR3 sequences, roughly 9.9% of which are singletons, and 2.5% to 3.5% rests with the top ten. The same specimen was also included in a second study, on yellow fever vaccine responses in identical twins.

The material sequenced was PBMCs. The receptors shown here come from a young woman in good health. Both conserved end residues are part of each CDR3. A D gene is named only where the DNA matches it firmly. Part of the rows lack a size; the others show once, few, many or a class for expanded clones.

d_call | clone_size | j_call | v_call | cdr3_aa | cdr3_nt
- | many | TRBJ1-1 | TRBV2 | CASRATGMTEAFF | TGTGCCAGCAGGGCCACAGGGATGACTGAAGCTTTCTTT
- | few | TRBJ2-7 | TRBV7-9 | CASTSQGYEQYF | TGTGCCAGCACCTCCCAGGGATACGAGCAGTACTTC
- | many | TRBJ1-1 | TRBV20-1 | CSAIEGDNTEAFF | TGCAGTGCTATTGAAGGGGACAACACTGAAGCTTTCTTT
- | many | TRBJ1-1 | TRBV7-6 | CASSQDGKDTEAFF | TGTGCCAGCAGCCAAGACGGGAAGGACACTGAAGCTTTCTTT
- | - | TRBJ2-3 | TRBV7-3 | CASSLWGQYTDTQYF | TGTGCCAGCAGCTTATGGGGGCAGTACACAGATACGCAGTATTTT
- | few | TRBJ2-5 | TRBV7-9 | CASSPRVEEETQYF | TGTGCCAGCAGCCCCAGGGTTGAGGAAGAGACCCAGTACTTC
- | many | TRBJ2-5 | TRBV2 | CASSGGRGGETQYF | TGTGCCAGCAGTGGAGGACGGGGAGGAGAGACCCAGTACTTC
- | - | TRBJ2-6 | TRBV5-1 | CASSLDRPPNVLTF | TGCGCCAGCAGCTTGGACAGGCCGCCCAACGTCCTGACTTTC
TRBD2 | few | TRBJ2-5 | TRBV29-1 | CSASGTSGKEETQYF | TGCAGCGCCTCCGGGACTAGCGGGAAGGAAGAGACCCAGTACTTC
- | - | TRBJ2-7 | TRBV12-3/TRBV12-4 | CASSPGRRGSYEQYF | TGTGCCAGCAGCCCGGGACGGAGGGGATCTTACGAGCAGTACTTC
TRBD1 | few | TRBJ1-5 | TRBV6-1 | CASRAGGGSNQPQHF | TGTGCCAGCAGGGCAGGGGGCGGGAGCAATCAGCCCCAGCATTTT
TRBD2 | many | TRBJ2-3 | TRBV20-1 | CSAGTSGYTDTQYF | TGCAGTGCCGGGACTAGCGGCTACACAGATACGCAGTATTTT
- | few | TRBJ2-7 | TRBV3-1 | CASSQDWQAYEQYF | TGTGCCAGCAGCCAAGACTGGCAGGCCTACGAGCAGTACTTC
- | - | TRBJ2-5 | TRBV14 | CASSQDTRLVYPPQETQYF | TGTGCCAGCAGCCAAGATACCAGACTAGTTTACCCTCCCCAAGAGACCCAGTACTTC
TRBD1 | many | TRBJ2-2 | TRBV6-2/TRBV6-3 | CASRPGGLNTGELFF | TGTGCCAGCAGGCCAGGGGGATTGAACACCGGGGAGCTGTTTTTT
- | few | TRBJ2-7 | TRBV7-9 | CASSLDPRPTYEQYF | TGTGCCAGCAGCTTAGATCCCCGACCCACCTACGAGCAGTACTTC
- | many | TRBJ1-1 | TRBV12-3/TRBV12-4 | CASSHTGTEAFF | TGTGCCAGCAGCCATACAGGGACTGAAGCTTTCTTT
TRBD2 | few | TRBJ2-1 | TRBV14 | CASSQLPSGMGWDNEQFF | TGTGCCAGCAGCCAGTTGCCTAGCGGCATGGGGTGGGACAATGAGCAGTTCTTC
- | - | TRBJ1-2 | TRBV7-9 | CASSLDMIGDGYTF | TGTGCCAGCAGCTTAGATATGATAGGGGATGGCTACACCTTC
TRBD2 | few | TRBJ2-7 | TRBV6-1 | CASSLLAGTYEQYF | TGTGCCAGCAGCCTCCTAGCGGGAACCTACGAGCAGTACTTC
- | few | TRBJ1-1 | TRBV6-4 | CASSEGPEAFF | TGTGCCAGCAGTGAGGGGCCTGAAGCTTTCTTT
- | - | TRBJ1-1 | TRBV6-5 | CASSYSTPYSAMNTEAFF | TGTGCCAGCAGTTACTCGACTCCCTACTCCGCAATGAACACTGAAGCTTTCTTT
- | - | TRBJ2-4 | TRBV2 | CASSDLGVAKNIQYF | TGTGCCAGCAGTGATCTCGGCGTAGCCAAAAACATTCAGTACTTC
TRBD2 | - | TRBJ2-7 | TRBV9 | CASSVETSGIYEQYF | TGTGCCAGCAGCGTGGAAACTAGCGGCATCTACGAGCAGTACTTC
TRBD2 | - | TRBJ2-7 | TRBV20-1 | CSARTSGGPRPYEQYF | TGCAGTGCGAGGACTAGCGGGGGGCCCCGCCCCTACGAGCAGTACTTC
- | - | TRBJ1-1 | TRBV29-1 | CSVITQGEGGEAFF | TGCAGCGTTATTACTCAGGGTGAGGGAGGTGAAGCTTTCTTT
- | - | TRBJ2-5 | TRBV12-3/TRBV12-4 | CASSFNRKETQYF | TGTGCCAGCAGTTTTAACCGGAAAGAGACCCAGTACTTC
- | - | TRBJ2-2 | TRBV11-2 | CASPGKHTGELFF | TGTGCCAGCCCCGGGAAACACACCGGGGAGCTGTTTTTT
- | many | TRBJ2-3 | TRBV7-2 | CASSTQTRADTQYF | TGTGCCAGCAGCACCCAGACGAGGGCCGATACGCAGTATTTT
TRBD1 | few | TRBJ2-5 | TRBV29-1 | CSAAGTGGKETQYF | TGCAGCGCAGCCGGGACAGGGGGCAAAGAGACCCAGTACTTC
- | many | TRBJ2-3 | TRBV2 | CASSGDTQYF | TGTGCCAGCAGTGGAGATACGCAGTATTTT
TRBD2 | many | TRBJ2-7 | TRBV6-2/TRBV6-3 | CASSYNVWTSGSPFSYEQYF | TGTGCCAGCAGTTACAATGTTTGGACTAGCGGGAGTCCCTTCTCCTACGAGCAGTACTTC
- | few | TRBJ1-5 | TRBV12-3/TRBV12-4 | CASRQTGINQPQHF | TGTGCCAGCCGACAAACAGGTATCAATCAGCCCCAGCATTTT
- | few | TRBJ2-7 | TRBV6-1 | CASSEKMGDMAYEQYF | TGTGCCAGCAGTGAAAAAATGGGGGACATGGCCTACGAGCAGTACTTC
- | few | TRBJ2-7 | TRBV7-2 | CASSIAGFGGEQYF | TGTGCCAGCAGCATAGCAGGGTTCGGGGGCGAGCAGTACTTC
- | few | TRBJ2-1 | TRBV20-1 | CSASHGEIYNEQFF | TGCAGTGCTAGTCACGGGGAGATCTACAATGAGCAGTTCTTC
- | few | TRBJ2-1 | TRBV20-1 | CSAPLRQAYNEQFF | TGCAGTGCTCCCCTCAGACAGGCGTACAATGAGCAGTTCTTC
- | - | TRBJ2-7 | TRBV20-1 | CSAPPRASSYEQYF | TGCAGTGCTCCCCCCAGGGCGAGCTCCTACGAGCAGTACTTC
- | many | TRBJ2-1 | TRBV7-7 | CASSLTLDYNEQFF | TGTGCTAGCAGCTTGACCCTAGACTACAATGAGCAGTTCTTC
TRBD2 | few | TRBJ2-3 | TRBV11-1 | CASSTQRPSSGGRTDTQYF | TGTGCCAGCAGCACCCAAAGGCCCTCTAGCGGGGGGCGCACAGATACGCAGTATTTT
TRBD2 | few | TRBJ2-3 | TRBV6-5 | CASSYGTTSDTQYF | TGTGCCAGCAGTTACGGGACTACGTCAGATACGCAGTATTTT
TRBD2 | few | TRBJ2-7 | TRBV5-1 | CASSRAGGTAYEQYF | TGCGCCAGCAGCCGAGCGGGAGGGACGGCCTACGAGCAGTACTTC
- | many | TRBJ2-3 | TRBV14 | CASSPFSRVGFTDTQYF | TGTGCCAGCAGCCCTTTTTCCAGGGTGGGGTTCACAGATACGCAGTATTTT
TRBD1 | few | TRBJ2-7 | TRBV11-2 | CASSLVPAGGILYEQYF | TGTGCCAGCAGCTTAGTCCCGGCAGGGGGAATACTCTACGAGCAGTACTTC
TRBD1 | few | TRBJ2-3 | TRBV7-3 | CASSRGQLTDTQYF | TGTGCCAGCAGCAGGGGACAGCTCACAGATACGCAGTATTTT